This T cell receptor (beta chain) was identified during a study of blood T cell repertoires in COVID-19. The overall study: Samples of COVID-19 (acute and convalescent) were obtained from the United States, Italy and Spain.

Per the germline V gene, CDR1 is SNHLY and CDR2 is FYNNEI. The V segment lost 2 bases and the J segment 7 bases; nucleotides outside the gene matches: 10. CDR3 length equals 16 residues. Clones were sequenced by immunoSEQ multiplex PCR, and TCRdb holds only the in-frame ones, with some missing. The sample consists of 150,000 to 200,000 clones, about 80% of them appearing once. Recruited during active infection, patients (from Seattle) were subsequently followed longitudinally. This chain joins TRBV2 and TRBJ1-5; 8 positions match TRBD1. The clonotype originates from a woman aged 60-75 years with COVID-19, enrolled during active disease. The sample comprised peripheral blood. This CDR3 is CASSELTQGARQPQHF. The CDR3 coding sequence is TGTGCCAGCAGTGAACTCACCCAGGGGGCTAGACAGCCCCAGCATTTT.